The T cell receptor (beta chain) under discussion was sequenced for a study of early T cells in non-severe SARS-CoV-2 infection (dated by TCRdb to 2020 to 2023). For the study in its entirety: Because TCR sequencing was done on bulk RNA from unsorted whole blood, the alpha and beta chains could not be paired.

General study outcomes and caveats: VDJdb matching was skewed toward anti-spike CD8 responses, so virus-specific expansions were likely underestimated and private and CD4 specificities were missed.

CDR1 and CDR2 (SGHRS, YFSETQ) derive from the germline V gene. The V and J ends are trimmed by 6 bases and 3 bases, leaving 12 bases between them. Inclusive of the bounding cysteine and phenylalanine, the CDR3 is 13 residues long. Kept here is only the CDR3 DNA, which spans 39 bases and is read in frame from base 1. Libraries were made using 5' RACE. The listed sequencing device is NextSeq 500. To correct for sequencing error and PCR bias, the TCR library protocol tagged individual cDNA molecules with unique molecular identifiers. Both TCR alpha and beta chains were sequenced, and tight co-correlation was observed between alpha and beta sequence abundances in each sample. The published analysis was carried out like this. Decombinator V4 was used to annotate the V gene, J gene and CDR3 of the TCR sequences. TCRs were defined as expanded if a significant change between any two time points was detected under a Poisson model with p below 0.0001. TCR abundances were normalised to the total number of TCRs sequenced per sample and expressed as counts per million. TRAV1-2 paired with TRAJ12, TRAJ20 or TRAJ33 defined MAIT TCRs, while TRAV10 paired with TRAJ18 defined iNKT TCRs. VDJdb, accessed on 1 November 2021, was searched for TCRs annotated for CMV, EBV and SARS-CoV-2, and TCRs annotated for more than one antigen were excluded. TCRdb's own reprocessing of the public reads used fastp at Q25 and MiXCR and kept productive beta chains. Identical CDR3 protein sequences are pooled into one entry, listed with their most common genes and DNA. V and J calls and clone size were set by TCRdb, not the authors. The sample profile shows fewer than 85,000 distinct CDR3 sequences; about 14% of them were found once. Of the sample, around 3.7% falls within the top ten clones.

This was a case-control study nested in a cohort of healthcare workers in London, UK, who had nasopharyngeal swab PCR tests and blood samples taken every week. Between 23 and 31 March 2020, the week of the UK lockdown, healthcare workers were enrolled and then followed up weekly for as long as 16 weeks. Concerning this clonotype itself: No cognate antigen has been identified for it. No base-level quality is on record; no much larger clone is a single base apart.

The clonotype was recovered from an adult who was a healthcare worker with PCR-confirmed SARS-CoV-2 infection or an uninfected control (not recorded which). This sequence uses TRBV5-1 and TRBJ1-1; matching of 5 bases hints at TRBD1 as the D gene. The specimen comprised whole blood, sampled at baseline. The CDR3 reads CASTRDSDTEAFF. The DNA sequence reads TGCGCCAGCACGCGGGACTCGGACACTGAAGCTTTCTTT.